The 18 T cell receptor beta chains listed next were all sequenced from one sample in a study of control samples from healthy donors and cancer patients. The assay was immunoSEQ multiplex PCR, and TCRdb's table has in-frame clones only and misses some. Among tens of thousands of clones listed, over 85% were seen once. Sequenced input: blood. Source of these receptors: a middle-aged man in good health.

V is TRBV11-3 and J is TRBJ2-3, with 10 bases lining up with TRBD2. The CDR3 sequence is 17 residues long. V gave up 1 base and J gave up 1 base; unmatched junction bases: 5. Germline V gives CDR1 SGHNT, CDR2 YENEEA. The CDR3 coding sequence is TGTGCCAGCAGCTTAGCCGCCGGGACTAGCGGCACAGATACGCAGTATTTT. Its protein product is CASSLAAGTSGTDTQYF.

The V gene is TRBV7-3, the J gene TRBJ2-2, with 9 bases identical to TRBD1. The CDR3 extends over 17 amino acids. Trimming removed 6 bases from V and 6 bases from J; junction bases left unmatched: 14. Germline CDR1 is SGHTA and CDR2 is FQGTGA. The CDR3: CASSFAPGQGMAGELFF. The CDR3 bases are TGTGCCAGCAGTTTTGCTCCGGGACAGGGTATGGCCGGGGAGCTGTTTTTT.

This rearrangement joins TRBV12-3 or TRBV12-4 to TRBJ1-5; D ambiguous. The V end was cut by 2 bases, the J end by 5 bases, with 7 bases between. This CDR3 is 13 amino acids long. The CDR3 spells CASSLLGDQPQHF. The CDR3 DNA sequence: TGTGCCAGCAGTTTATTGGGAGATCAGCCCCAGCATTTT.

The rearrangement joins TRBV7-3 to TRBJ2-1, with D possibly matching TRBD2 (5 bases). This CDR3 has 13 residues. Germline values: CDR1 SGHTA, CDR2 FQGTGA. Trimming took off 0 bases at V and 10 bases at J, with 10 bases between the two ends. The CDR3 here is CASSLTPIAEQFF. DNA of the CDR3: TGTGCCAGCAGCTTAACCCCGATAGCGGAGCAGTTCTTC.

CDR3 sequence: CASSSSGQETQYF. The DNA of the CDR3 is TGTGCCAGCAGCTCCAGTGGCCAAGAGACCCAGTACTTC. The rearrangement links TRBV7-9 to TRBJ2-5; D is unresolved. Deletions cut 4 bases from V and 1 base from J, with 7 bases between. The CDR3 is made up of 13 amino acids. Germline V gene data show CDR1 as SEHNR and CDR2 as FQNEAQ (reference sequence).

Here the CDR3 reads CASSGVSQPQHF. DNA for the CDR3: TGTGCCAGCAGCGGAGTGAGTCAGCCCCAGCATTTT. The chain combines TRBV5-8 with TRBJ1-5, with D uncertain. Germline V CDR1 and CDR2: SGHTS, YDEGEE. V was clipped by 4 bases and J by 6 bases, with 8 bases between them. The CDR3 is made up of 12 amino acids.

The CDR3 DNA is TGCAGTGCTAGTTGGAGAACCTACAATGAGCAGTTCTTC. Its translation is CSASWRTYNEQFF. The V and J genes are TRBV20-1 and TRBJ2-1; the D is unclear. Germline V CDR1 and CDR2: DFQATT, SNEGSKA (reference sequence). Trimming shortened V by 3 bases and J by 2 bases, and 8 bases separated the two germline ends. The CDR3 is 13 residues long.

This chain connects TRBV4-1 to TRBJ1-1; D gene ambiguous. The ends were cut back, 1 base at V and 8 bases at J, with 14 bases in the middle. This CDR3 is 14 amino acids long. CDR1 MGHRA and CDR2 YSYEKL come from the germline V gene. The chain's CDR3 is CASSQVSEDMEAFF. The DNA of the CDR3 is TGCGCCAGCAGCCAAGTTTCCGAAGACATGGAAGCTTTCTTT.

V is TRBV5-8 and J is TRBJ2-7; either TRBD1 or TRBD2 may supply D (6 bases each). Deletions cut 0 bases from V and 2 bases from J, with 9 bases between. The length of the CDR3 is 14 residues. The germline V gene has CDR1 SGHTS and CDR2 YDEGEE. The DNA of the CDR3 is TGTGCCAGCAGCTTGGTCCGGGGGCCCTACGAGCAGTACTTC. Its protein is CASSLVRGPYEQYF.

The chain joins TRBV6-6 to TRBJ1-5; no clear D. Looked up from germline, CDR1 is MNHNY and CDR2 is SVGAGI (reference sequence). The CDR3 contains 16 residues. Trimming pared 6 bases from V and 1 base from J, leaving 16 bases between. The CDR3 reads CASRPGEGLSNQPQHF. DNA of the CDR3: TGTGCCAGCAGACCCGGGGAGGGTCTAAGCAATCAGCCCCAGCATTTT.

The rearrangement joins TRBV3-1 (or the pseudogene TRBV3-2) to TRBJ2-4; 10 bases are a match to TRBD2. In germline, CDR1 is LGHDT, CDR2 YNNKEL (reference sequence). CDR3 length equals 18 residues. Trimming at V came to 3 bases and at J to 0 bases, leaving 8 bases not matched to a gene. CDR3 coding DNA: TGTGCCAGCAGCCAGGGGCCAACTAGCGGGGTAGCCAAAAACATTCAGTACTTC. Protein: CASSQGPTSGVAKNIQYF.

DNA for the CDR3: TGTGCCAGCAGTGCATCAGGGACAGCGTACTATGGCTACACCTTC. Encoded protein: CASSASGTAYYGYTF. The chain recombines TRBV27 with TRBJ1-2; 7 bases match TRBD1. Trimming removed 5 bases from V and 3 bases from J; junction bases left unmatched: 9. Germline V CDR1 and CDR2: MNHEY, SMNVEV (reference sequence). The length of the CDR3 is 15 residues.

The V and J genes are TRBV5-4 and TRBJ1-4, with 9 nucleotides matching TRBD1. This CDR3 spans 15 amino acids. CDR1 and CDR2 (germline): SGHNT, YYREEE (reference sequence). The trim removed 1 base at V and 7 bases at J, leaving 5 bases unmatched. CDR3 in DNA: TGTGCCAGCAGCTTGAACAGGGGGCAGGGTGAAAAACTGTTTTTT. Translating gives CASSLNRGQGEKLFF.

The chain links TRBV11-2 to TRBJ1-1; 7 bases are shared with TRBD1. Losses at the gene ends were 1 base for V and 1 base for J; bases not matched to a gene: 3. Per the germline V gene, CDR1 is SGHAT and CDR2 is FQNNGV. This CDR3 is built from 15 residues. CDR3 residues: CASSLAGGGNTEAFF. The CDR3 DNA follows: TGTGCCAGCAGCTTAGCAGGGGGAGGGAACACTGAAGCTTTCTTT.

The rearrangement joins TRBV29-1 to TRBJ1-5; unclear D gene. Germline assignment: CDR1 SQVTM and CDR2 ANQGSEA. The CDR3 spans 13 residues. V was cut by 4 bases and J by 6 bases, with 13 bases left in between. Here the CDR3 reads CSVAAIEGQPQHF. For the CDR3, the DNA is TGCAGCGTTGCCGCAATAGAGGGTCAGCCCCAGCATTTT.

The chain couples TRBV14 to TRBJ2-6; D perhaps matches TRBD1 (6 bases). V was shortened by 7 bases and J by 4 bases, with 14 bases between the two germline ends. CDR1 is SGHDN, CDR2 FVKESK, per germline. The CDR3 is made up of 15 amino acids. In DNA form, the CDR3 reads TGTGCCAGCACCTACAGGGCGTCCGGGGCCAACGTCCTGACTTTC. Protein: CASTYRASGANVLTF.

This chain uses TRBV4-2 with TRBJ1-1; no definite D call. V was clipped by 0 bases and J by 7 bases, with 6 bases between them. There are 12 residues in the CDR3. Germline V gene sequence: CDR1 LGHNA, CDR2 YNFKEQ. CDR3 loop: CASSQDEDEAFF. CDR3 sequence (DNA): TGTGCCAGCAGCCAAGATGAGGATGAAGCTTTCTTT.

This chain joins TRBV3-1 (or the pseudogene TRBV3-2) and TRBJ2-2; 7 nucleotides line up with TRBD2. V gave up 1 base and J gave up 0 bases; unmatched junction bases: 5. Germline-derived CDR1 and CDR2 are LGHDT and YNNKEL (reference sequence). This CDR3 is 17 amino acids long. The CDR3 nucleotides are TGTGCCAGCAGCCAAGGTCCCCTAGCGGCGAACACCGGGGAGCTGTTTTTT. Its translation: CASSQGPLAANTGELFF.